This T cell receptor (beta chain) was recovered during a study of Ad26.COV2.S vaccination and SARS-CoV-2 variants. General observations from the study: It was found that vaccine and placebo recipients had similar non-spike TCR breadth. It was reported that spike-specific CD8+ and CD4+ T cell responses were substantially broad after vaccination. Total responses of T cells may have been underestimated by the analyses of TCR breadth and depth. Participants in the vaccine arm had higher spike-specific TCR breadth; placebo recipients had lower.

TCRdb's copy holds only in-frame clones and misses some; the assay was immunoSEQ multiplex PCR. The data hold fewer than 55,000 clones, with roughly 84% observed a single time. This clone was seen a few times. Its cognate antigen is unknown. The CDR3 totals 14 residues. The V and J ends lost 0 bases and 4 bases respectively, with 7 bases between them. Looked up from germline, CDR1 is SGDLS and CDR2 is YYNGEE. V usage is TRBV9 and J usage is TRBJ2-2; D is undetermined. The sequence was obtained from a human donor who had recovered from COVID-19. The sample in question was peripheral blood, obtained after recovery from COVID-19. CDR3 residues: CASSVAAATGELFF. The DNA of the CDR3 is TGTGCCAGCAGCGTAGCGGCTGCCACCGGGGAGCTGTTTTTT.